This is a list of T cell receptor beta chains from one sample in a study of blood T cell repertoires in COVID-19. The assay was immunoSEQ multiplex PCR, and TCRdb's table has in-frame clones only and misses some. The sample contains roughly 38,000 clones, around four fifths of which appear only once. The sequencing sample was made of peripheral blood. These receptors originate from a man over 45 with active COVID-19. CDR3s include the opening cysteine and the closing phenylalanine or tryptophan. D genes are given only for firm matches. The size entry is marked missing in some rows and otherwise reads once, few, many or a size class.

j_call,v_call,d_call,clone_size,cdr3_aa,cdr3_nt
TRBJ1-1,TRBV10-2,.,few,CASSESGSVNTEAFF,TGCGCCAGCAGTGAGTCGGGCAGTGTGAACACTGAAGCTTTCTTT
TRBJ2-2,TRBV7-2,TRBD2,.,CASRPTSWPTGELFF,TGTGCCAGCAGACCGACTAGCTGGCCCACCGGGGAGCTGTTTTTT
TRBJ1-6,TRBV12-3/TRBV12-4,.,.,CASSLGQTPPLHF,TGTGCCAGCAGTTTAGGACAGACACCACCCCTCCACTTT
TRBJ1-3,TRBV27,TRBD1,.,CASRGTVNSGNTIYF,TGTGCCAGCAGGGGGACAGTCAACTCTGGAAACACCATATATTTT
TRBJ2-7,TRBV5-1,TRBD1,few,CASSLEPGQGLYEQYF,TGCGCCAGCAGCTTGGAGCCGGGACAGGGCTTATACGAGCAGTACTTC
TRBJ1-4,TRBV9,TRBD1,.,CASSPGTGYEKLFF,TGTGCCAGCAGCCCAGGGACAGGGTATGAAAAACTGTTTTTT
TRBJ1-6,TRBV12-3/TRBV12-4,.,.,CASRDSRNSPLHF,TGTGCCAGCAGGGACTCCAGGAATTCACCCCTCCACTTT
TRBJ1-2,TRBV7-2,TRBD1,.,CASSEGQARGGYTF,TGTGCCAGCAGCGAGGGACAGGCCCGGGGTGGCTACACCTTC
TRBJ2-1,TRBV27,.,once,CASSLSPGEASYNEQFF,TGTGCCAGCAGTTTATCCCCGGGGGAGGCGTCCTACAATGAGCAGTTCTTC
TRBJ1-2,TRBV9,TRBD1,.,CASSARITGGQGYTF,TGTGCCAGCAGCGCCCGAATAACAGGGGGTCAAGGCTACACCTTC
TRBJ2-7,TRBV9,.,.,CASSVAGRAYEQYF,TGTGCCAGCAGCGTAGCTGGCAGGGCCTACGAGCAGTACTTC
TRBJ1-6,TRBV3-1/TRBV3-2,TRBD1,.,CASAFDRGDSPLHF,TGTGCCAGCGCTTTTGACAGGGGGGATTCACCCCTCCACTTT
TRBJ2-1,TRBV7-2,TRBD2,once,CASSLGLAGGLEQFF,TGTGCCAGCAGCTTAGGCCTAGCGGGGGGGCTGGAGCAGTTCTTC
TRBJ2-1,TRBV27,TRBD1,.,CASRTGLYNEQFF,TGTGCCAGCCGGACAGGGCTCTACAATGAGCAGTTCTTC
TRBJ1-1,TRBV19,TRBD1,.,CATNAGGHQGVPEAFF,TGTGCCACCAACGCCGGGGGTCATCAGGGGGTGCCTGAAGCTTTCTTT
TRBJ1-6,TRBV10-3,TRBD1,few,CAISVGDSYNSPLHF,TGTGCCATCAGTGTTGGGGACAGCTATAATTCACCCCTCCACTTT
TRBJ1-5,TRBV25-1,.,.,CASSETGRGGEPQHF,TGTGCCAGCAGTGAAACGGGGAGGGGTGGGGAGCCCCAGCATTTT
TRBJ2-5,TRBV5-6,.,once,CASSWTDQETQYF,TGTGCCAGCAGCTGGACAGACCAAGAGACCCAGTACTTC
TRBJ1-2,TRBV19,.,.,CASSNRVGGYTF,TGTGCCAGTAGTAACAGGGTTGGCGGCTACACCTTC
TRBJ1-3,TRBV14,TRBD1,.,CASSQDPSRTGEGNTIYF,TGTGCCAGCAGCCAAGACCCGTCTAGGACAGGGGAAGGAAACACCATATATTTT
TRBJ1-3,TRBV19,TRBD1,once,CASSRDRGPGNTIYF,TGTGCCAGTAGTAGAGACAGGGGGCCTGGAAACACCATATATTTT
TRBJ2-1,TRBV7-9,TRBD1,.,CASLNGQGVYNEQFF,TGTGCCAGCCTGAATGGACAGGGGGTATACAATGAGCAGTTCTTC
TRBJ1-5,TRBV27,TRBD1,.,CASSSTHRGGNQPQHF,TGTGCCAGCAGTTCCACACACAGGGGGGGCAATCAGCCCCAGCATTTT
TRBJ2-1,TRBV6-5,TRBD2,.,CASSYRGGGAHNEQFF,TGTGCCAGCAGTTATCGAGGCGGGGGGGCCCACAATGAGCAGTTCTTC
TRBJ1-5,TRBV7-2,.,.,CASSLDRGNQPQHF,TGTGCCAGCAGCTTAGACAGGGGCAATCAGCCCCAGCATTTT
TRBJ1-5,TRBV10-3,.,.,CAITQGEDQPQHF,TGTGCCATCACCCAAGGGGAAGATCAGCCCCAGCATTTT
TRBJ2-3,TRBV7-2,.,once,CASSSEPVTDTQYF,TGTGCCAGCAGCTCAGAACCAGTCACAGATACGCAGTATTTT
TRBJ2-1,TRBV6-2/TRBV6-3,.,.,CASSAARGHYNEQFF,TGTGCCAGCAGTGCCGCCAGGGGCCACTACAATGAGCAGTTCTTC
TRBJ1-1,TRBV12-3/TRBV12-4,.,.,CATQSGSTEAFF,TGTGCCACTCAATCGGGATCCACTGAAGCTTTCTTT
TRBJ2-1,TRBV6-2/TRBV6-3,.,.,CASSYGRGQFF,TGTGCCAGCAGTTACGGTAGGGGGCAGTTCTTC
TRBJ1-3,TRBV9,TRBD1,.,CASSTTGVSGNTIYF,TGTGCCAGCAGCACCACAGGGGTCTCTGGAAACACCATATATTTT
TRBJ2-1,TRBV7-9,.,.,CASSSPGSNEQFF,TGTGCCAGCAGCTCTCCTGGGAGCAATGAGCAGTTCTTC
TRBJ2-2,TRBV6-6,.,.,CASSYSGGTGELFF,TGTGCCAGCAGTTACTCCGGGGGTACCGGGGAGCTGTTTTTT
TRBJ2-7,TRBV6-5,TRBD2,few,CASSSLAGSTYEQYF,TGTGCCAGCAGTTCACTAGCGGGCTCTACCTACGAGCAGTACTTC
TRBJ2-7,TRBV10-3,.,.,CAISEDTYEQYF,TGTGCCATCAGTGAGGACACCTACGAGCAGTACTTC
TRBJ1-1,TRBV4-1,TRBD1,.,CASSQEGIDRGRAFF,TGCGCCAGCAGCCAAGAGGGAATAGACAGGGGGCGAGCTTTCTTT
TRBJ1-2,TRBV2,.,.,CGWPRGYGYTF,TGTGGATGGCCCCGCGGCTATGGCTACACCTTC
TRBJ2-7,TRBV12-3/TRBV12-4,TRBD1,.,CAATGTGFYEQYF,TGTGCCGCCACCGGGACAGGGTTCTACGAGCAGTACTTC
TRBJ1-1,TRBV5-4,.,.,CASSPGRDTEAFF,TGTGCCAGCAGCCCTGGGAGGGATACTGAAGCTTTCTTT
TRBJ1-2,TRBV19,.,.,CASRQDYYGYTF,TGTGCCAGTCGACAGGACTACTATGGCTACACCTTC
TRBJ2-3,TRBV5-4,.,.,CASSSGDTQYF,TGTGCCAGCAGCTCGGGGGATACGCAGTATTTT
TRBJ1-5,TRBV24-1,.,.,CATSDLRYSGLNQPQHF,TGTGCCACCAGTGATTTGCGATACAGCGGACTCAATCAGCCCCAGCATTTT